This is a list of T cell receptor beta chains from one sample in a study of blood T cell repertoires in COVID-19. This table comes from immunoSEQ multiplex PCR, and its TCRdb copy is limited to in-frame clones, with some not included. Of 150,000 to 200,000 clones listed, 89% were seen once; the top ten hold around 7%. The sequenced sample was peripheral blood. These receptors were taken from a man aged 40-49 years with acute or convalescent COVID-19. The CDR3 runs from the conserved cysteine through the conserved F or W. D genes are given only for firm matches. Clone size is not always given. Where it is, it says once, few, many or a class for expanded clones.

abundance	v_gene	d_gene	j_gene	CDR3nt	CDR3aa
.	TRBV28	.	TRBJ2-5	TGTGCCAGCAGTTTAGGCCTAGCACAAGAGACCCAGTACTTC	CASSLGLAQETQYF
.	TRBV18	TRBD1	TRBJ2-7	TGTGCCAGCTCTCTTCGACAGGGGGCCTACGAGCAGTACTTC	CASSLRQGAYEQYF
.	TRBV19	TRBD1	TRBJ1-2	TGTGCCAGTATTCTATCTACAGGGGGGTATAGCTATGGCTACACCTTC	CASILSTGGYSYGYTF
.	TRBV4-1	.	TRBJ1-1	TGCGCCAGCAGCCAAGAGGTAGGGGCCCAAAGCACTGAAGCTTTCTTT	CASSQEVGAQSTEAFF
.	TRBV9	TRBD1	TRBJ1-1	TGTGCCAGCAGCGTCGGACAGGGGGGCAAAGAAGCTTTCTTT	CASSVGQGGKEAFF
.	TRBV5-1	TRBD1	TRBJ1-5	TGCGCCAGCAGCCTTACCGGGACAGGGGGCGGTCAGCCCCAGCATTTT	CASSLTGTGGGQPQHF
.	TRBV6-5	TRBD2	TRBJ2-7	TGTGCCAGCAGAGCGACTAGCGGGAATTACTACGAGCAGTACTTC	CASRATSGNYYEQYF
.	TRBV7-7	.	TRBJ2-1	TGTGCTAGCAGCCCCGGTAGGGGTCATGGTGAGCAGTTCTTC	CASSPGRGHGEQFF
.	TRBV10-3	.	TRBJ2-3	TGTGCCATCAGCAACATAGCCGATACGCAGTATTTT	CAISNIADTQYF
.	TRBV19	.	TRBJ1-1	TGTGCCAGTAGTATAGGCGGAAACACTGAAGCTTTCTTT	CASSIGGNTEAFF
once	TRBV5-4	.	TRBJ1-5	TGTGCCAGCAGCTTGCAGGGGAGTGTACAGCCCCAGCATTTT	CASSLQGSVQPQHF
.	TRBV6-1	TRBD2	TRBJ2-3	TGTGCCAGCAGTGAACGGACAAGCGGGGTGTCCACAGATACGCAGTATTTT	CASSERTSGVSTDTQYF
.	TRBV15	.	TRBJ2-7	TGTGCCACCGGGGCGCCAGGAAAAAACGAGCAGTACTTC	CATGAPGKNEQYF
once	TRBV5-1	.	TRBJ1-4	TGCGCCAGCAGCCGCGCAGGGATCGATGAAAAACTGTTTTTT	CASSRAGIDEKLFF
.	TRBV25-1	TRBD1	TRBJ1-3	TGTGCCAGCAGGGGTCCCGACAGGGCCACTGGAAACACCATATATTTT	CASRGPDRATGNTIYF
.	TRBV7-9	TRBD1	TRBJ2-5	TGTGCCAGCAAATCGGGACAGGCCTTTCAAGAGACCCAGTACTTC	CASKSGQAFQETQYF
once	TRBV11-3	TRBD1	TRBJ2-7	TGTGCCAGCAGCTCAGGGGACAGGGTGGCGGGCGAGCAGTACTTC	CASSSGDRVAGEQYF
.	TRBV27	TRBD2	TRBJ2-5	TGTGCCAGCAGTCTGAGGCCGGGACTAGCGGGAGAGACCCAGTACTTC	CASSLRPGLAGETQYF
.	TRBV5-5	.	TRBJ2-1	TGTGCCAGCAGCTTGATTATCTTGAATGAGCAGTTCTTC	CASSLIILNEQFF
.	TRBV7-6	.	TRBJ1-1	TGTGCCAGCATCCCCAGGGCGGGGACGGACACTGAAGCTTTCTTT	CASIPRAGTDTEAFF
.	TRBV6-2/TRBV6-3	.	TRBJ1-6	TGTGCCAGCAGCCGATTGGGTTCGAGACTCACAAATTCACCCCTCCACTTT	CASSRLGSRLTNSPLHF
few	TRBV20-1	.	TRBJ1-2	TGCAGTGCTAGTTGGGGCGGAGTTATCTATGGCTACACCTTC	CSASWGGVIYGYTF
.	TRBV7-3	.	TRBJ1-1	TGTGCCAGCTCTAGTGCAGGGGTAGACACTGAAGCTTTCTTT	CASSSAGVDTEAFF
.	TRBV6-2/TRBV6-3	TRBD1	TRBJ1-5	TGTGCCAGCAGTTACCCTACTACAGGGGCGAGAGGTCAGCCCCAGCATTTT	CASSYPTTGARGQPQHF
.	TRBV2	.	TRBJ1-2	TGTGCCAGCAGTGGTCGCAGGGTGGATGGCTACACCTTC	CASSGRRVDGYTF
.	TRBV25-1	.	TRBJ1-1	TGTGCCAGCACTCTAAACACTGAAGCTTTCTTT	CASTLNTEAFF
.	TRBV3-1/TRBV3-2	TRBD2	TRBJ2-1	TGTGCCAGCAGCCGGACTGGCGGGGGATACAATGAGCAGTTCTTC	CASSRTGGGYNEQFF
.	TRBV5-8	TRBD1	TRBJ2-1	TGTGCCAGCAGCTTGTGGTCGGGACAGGGCTACAATGAGCAGTTCTTC	CASSLWSGQGYNEQFF
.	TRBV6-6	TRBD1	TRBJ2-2	TGTGCCAGCCGGGACAGTATTTGGCCAGGGGAGCTGTTTTTT	CASRDSIWPGELFF
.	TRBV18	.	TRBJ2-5	TGTGCCAGCTCAACTTCGGACAGACACCAAGAGACCCAGTACTTC	CASSTSDRHQETQYF
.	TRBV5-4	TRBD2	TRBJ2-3	TGTGCCAGCAGCTCGATAGCGGGACACAGCACAGATACGCAGTATTTT	CASSSIAGHSTDTQYF
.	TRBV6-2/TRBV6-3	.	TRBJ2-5	TGTGCCAGCAGTCGCACTGGACAGCAAGAGACCCAGTACTTC	CASSRTGQQETQYF
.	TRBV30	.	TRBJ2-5	TGTGCCTGGAGTACAGGGTTTATGGTAAAGCAAGAGACCCAGTACTTC	CAWSTGFMVKQETQYF
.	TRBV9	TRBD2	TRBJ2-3	TGTGCCAGCAGCGTATCCCCTAGCGGGGGTTGGGATACGCAGTATTTT	CASSVSPSGGWDTQYF
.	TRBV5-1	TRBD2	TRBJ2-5	TGCGCCAGCAGCGCCCCAAGCGGGGGGCCGCTCCAAGAGACCCAGTACTTC	CASSAPSGGPLQETQYF
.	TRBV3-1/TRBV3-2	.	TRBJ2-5	TGTGCCAGCAGCCAAAACCCTTCGGGGGTAGTAGGAGAGACCCAGTACTTC	CASSQNPSGVVGETQYF
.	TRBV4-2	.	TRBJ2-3	TGTGCCAGCAGCCAAGACGTGGTACGGGGATTACTCACAGATACGCAGTATTTT	CASSQDVVRGLLTDTQYF
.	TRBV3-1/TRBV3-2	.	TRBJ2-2	TGTGCCAGCAGCTCCCCATTGCGTGGTTACGGGGAGCTGTTTTTT	CASSSPLRGYGELFF
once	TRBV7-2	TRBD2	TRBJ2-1	TGTGCCAGCAGCTCACTAGCGGGGGCCTCCTACAATGAGCAGTTCTTC	CASSSLAGASYNEQFF
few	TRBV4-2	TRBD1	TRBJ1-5	TGTGCCAGCAGCCAAGATCCAGACAGGGCGAAGCAGCCCCAGCATTTT	CASSQDPDRAKQPQHF
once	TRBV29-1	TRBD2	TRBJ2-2	TGCAGCGCCTCCCTACTAGCGGGGGGGTACACCGGGGAGCTGTTTTTT	CSASLLAGGYTGELFF
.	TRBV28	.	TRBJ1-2	TGTGCCAGCAGTCCTGGGGGCTTATCCCTTAAGGTTAACACCTTC	CASSPGGLSLKVNTF
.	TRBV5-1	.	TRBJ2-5	TGCGCCAGCAGCTTCGGGGAACCGTACCAAGAGACCCAGTACTTC	CASSFGEPYQETQYF
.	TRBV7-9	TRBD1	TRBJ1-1	TGTGCCAGCAGCTTAGTGAGGACAGGGAAAACTGAAGCTTTCTTT	CASSLVRTGKTEAFF
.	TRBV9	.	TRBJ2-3	TGTGCCAGCAGCCCTCCACCTTTTACTAGCTGGGGCACAGATACGCAGTATTTT	CASSPPPFTSWGTDTQYF
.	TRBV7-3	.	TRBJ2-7	TGTGCCAGCAGCGTCGGCGCCTACGGGTTCTCCGAGCAGTACTTC	CASSVGAYGFSEQYF